This T cell receptor (beta chain) was profiled in a study of a mutant IDH1 vaccine in newly diagnosed glioma. Study details: Treated patients, averaging approximately 40 years, were approximately 60% male and about 38% female. Most patients had radiochemotherapy with temozolomide before enrollment; others had one alone. General study results and limits: The study observed vaccine-induced immune responses in just over 90% of patients.

Note on this clone: As yet, its antigen is unknown.

Repertoires were generated with immunoSEQ multiplex PCR, while TCRdb's copy carries only in-frame clones and drops some. The data show about 59,000 clones, about 91% seen once. As to time point: baseline, week 1 (first vaccination visit). The treatment here: pre-vaccination baseline after standard-of-care therapy. V was clipped by 6 bases and J by 0 bases; unmatched bases: 6. This CDR3 contains 15 residues. Germline CDR1 reads SGHTS; CDR2 reads YDEGEE. The chain carries TRBV5-8 and TRBJ2-3; 8 bases fit TRBD1. The clonotype originates from a man between 50 and 59 years old with glioma. The source was PBMCs, collected from a glioma patient treated with radiotherapy, temozolomide or both. Written as DNA, the CDR3 is TGTGCCAGCACTTTAGACAGGGGAAGCACAGATACGCAGTATTTT. Translating it yields CASTLDRGSTDTQYF. The full variable domain, its missing parts supplied by reference TRBV5-8 and TRBJ2-3, is EAGVTQSPTHLIKTRGQQATLRCSPISGHTSVYWYQQALGLGLQFLLWYDEGEERNRGNFPPRFSGRQFPNYSSELNVNALELEDSALYLCASTLDRGSTDTQYFGPGTRLTVL.